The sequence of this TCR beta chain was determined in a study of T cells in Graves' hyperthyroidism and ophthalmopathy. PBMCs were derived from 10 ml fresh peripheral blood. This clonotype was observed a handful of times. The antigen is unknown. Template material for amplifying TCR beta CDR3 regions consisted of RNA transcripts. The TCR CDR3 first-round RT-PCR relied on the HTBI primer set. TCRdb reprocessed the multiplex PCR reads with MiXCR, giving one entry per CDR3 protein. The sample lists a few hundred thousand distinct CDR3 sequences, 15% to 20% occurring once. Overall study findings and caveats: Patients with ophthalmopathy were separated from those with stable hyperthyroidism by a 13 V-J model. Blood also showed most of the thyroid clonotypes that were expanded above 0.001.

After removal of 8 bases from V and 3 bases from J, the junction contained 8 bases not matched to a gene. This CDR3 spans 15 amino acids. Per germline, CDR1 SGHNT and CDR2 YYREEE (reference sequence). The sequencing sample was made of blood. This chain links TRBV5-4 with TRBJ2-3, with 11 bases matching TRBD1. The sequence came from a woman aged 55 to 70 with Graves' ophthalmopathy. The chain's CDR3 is CASHFRDRGTDTQYF. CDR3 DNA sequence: TGTGCCAGTCACTTCCGGGACAGGGGGACAGATACGCAGTATTTT.